This entry features one TCR beta chain sequence. Its antigen is undetermined. TCRdb re-analysed the reads in MiXCR, keeping a single row per CDR3 protein. Of roughly 180,000 distinct CDR3 sequences listed, roughly 22% are singletons. The data are from a study of T cell repertoires in cytomegalovirus infection. Regarding the study as a whole: The study identified carriers of CMV plus the relevant HLA from cumulative public TCR beta family frequency. The response measured ex vivo was dominated by TCR beta clonotypes (HLA-C-restricted and CMV-specific).

CDR1 MNHEY and CDR2 SMNVEV come from the germline V gene (reference sequence). V lost 2 bases and J 4 bases, leaving 17 bases between the germline ends. The CDR3 length is 16 residues. This TCR was recovered from a human donor in good health (CMV status not recorded). Some clones in this sample may be carry-over from other donors' samples. Sequences were derived from CD8+ T cells from cultured PBMCs, sampled from culture after CMV antigen stimulation. The genes are TRBV27 and TRBJ1-1, with D unresolved. CDR3 nucleotides: TGTGCCAGCAGTTTACGGGTCGGGGAACGGAGCACTGAAGCTTTCTTT. Translating it yields CASSLRVGERSTEAFF.